This T cell receptor (beta chain) was captured by sequencing in a study of shared clonotypes between healthy human individuals. Overall study context: The plates for each donor numbered three CD4 naive, three CD4 memory, two CD8 naive and one CD8 memory. Whole-study findings and limits: Investigators collected only blood, and repertoires in tissues likely differ. Among non-shared clonotypes, generation probabilities were lower than among those shared by all four donors.

In the case of this clone: The antigen is undetermined.

V was pared by 0 bases and J by 0 bases, with 11 bases between. The CDR3 is 16 amino acids. Germline CDR1 and CDR2: SGHDN and FVKESK. CD4+ cells underwent separation, giving CD45RA+ naive and CD45RA-negative memory subsets. Here immunoSEQ multiplex PCR was the method, and the copy in TCRdb shows in-frame clones only, minus some. The top ten clones hold approximately 1.5% of a sample with some 980,000 clones, 76% of them seen once. Sequencing was carried out using memory CD4+ T cells sorted from blood. The subset here: CD45RA-negative fraction. The gene calls are TRBV14 and TRBJ1-1; no reliable D call. The sequence was collected from a man aged 18-30 years in good health. The CDR3 bases are TGTGCCAGCAGCCAAGATGAAGGTACCATGAACACTGAAGCTTTCTTT. This codes for CASSQDEGTMNTEAFF.